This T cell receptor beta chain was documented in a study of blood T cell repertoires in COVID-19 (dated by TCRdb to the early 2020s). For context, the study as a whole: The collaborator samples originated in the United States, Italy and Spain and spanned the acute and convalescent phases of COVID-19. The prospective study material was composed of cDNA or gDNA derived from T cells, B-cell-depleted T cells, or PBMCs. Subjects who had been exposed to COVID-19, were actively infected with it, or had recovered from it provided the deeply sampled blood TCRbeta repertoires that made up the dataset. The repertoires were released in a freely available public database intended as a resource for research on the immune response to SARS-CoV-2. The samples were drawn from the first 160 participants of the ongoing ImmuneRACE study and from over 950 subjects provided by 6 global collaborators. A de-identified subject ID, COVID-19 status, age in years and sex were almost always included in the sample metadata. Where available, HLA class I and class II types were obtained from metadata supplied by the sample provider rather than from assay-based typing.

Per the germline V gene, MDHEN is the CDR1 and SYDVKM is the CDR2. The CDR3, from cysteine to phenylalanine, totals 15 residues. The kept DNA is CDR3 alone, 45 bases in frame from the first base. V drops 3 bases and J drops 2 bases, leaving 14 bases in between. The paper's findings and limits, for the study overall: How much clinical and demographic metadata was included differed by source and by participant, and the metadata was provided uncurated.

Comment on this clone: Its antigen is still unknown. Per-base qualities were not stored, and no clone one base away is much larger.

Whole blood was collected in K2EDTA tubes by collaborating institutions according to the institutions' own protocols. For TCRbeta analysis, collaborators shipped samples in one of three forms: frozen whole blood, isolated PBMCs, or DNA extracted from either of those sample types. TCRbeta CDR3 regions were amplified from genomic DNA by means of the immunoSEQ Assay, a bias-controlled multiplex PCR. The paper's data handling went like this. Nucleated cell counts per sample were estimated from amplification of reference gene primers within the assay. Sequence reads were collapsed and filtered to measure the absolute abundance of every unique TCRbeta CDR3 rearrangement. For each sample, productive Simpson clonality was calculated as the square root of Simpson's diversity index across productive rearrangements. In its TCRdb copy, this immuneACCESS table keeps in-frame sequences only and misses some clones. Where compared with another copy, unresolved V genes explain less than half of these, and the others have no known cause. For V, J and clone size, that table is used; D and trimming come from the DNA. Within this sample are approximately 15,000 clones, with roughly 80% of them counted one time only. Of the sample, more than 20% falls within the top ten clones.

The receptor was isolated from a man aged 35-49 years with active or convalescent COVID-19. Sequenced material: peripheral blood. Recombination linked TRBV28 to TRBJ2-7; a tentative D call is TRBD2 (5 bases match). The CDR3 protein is CASSLVTKAAYEQYF. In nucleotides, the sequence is TGTGCCAGCAGTTTGGTCACTAAAGCGGCCTACGAGCAGTACTTC.